This T cell receptor beta chain stems from a study of T cell responses to AZD1222 COVID-19 vaccine. Study-level background: Second-dose groups at about 4 or about 12 weeks were pooled. Notes on the study in general: Spike regions recognized by vaccine-associated CD4 TCRs spanned the protein, led by 160-218 and 743-854.

Generated by immunoSEQ multiplex PCR, the TCRdb table keeps only in-frame clones and is missing some. Among approximately 120,000 clones, approximately 88% were seen once, and the ten largest hold more than 4%. On this clone itself: Its target is unknown.

Trimming shortened V by 1 base and J by 7 bases, and 10 bases separated the two germline ends. This CDR3 has 12 residues. Germline assignment: CDR1 GTSNPN and CDR2 SVGIG (reference sequence). This chain joins TRBV30 and TRBJ1-1; no definite D call. The TCR comes from an adult in good health. The starting material was peripheral blood, obtained on day 0 of AZD1222 vaccination. The CDR3 reads CAWSGSGNEAFF. The CDR3 DNA is TGTGCCTGGAGTGGGTCGGGGAATGAAGCTTTCTTT.